Below, 5 T cell receptor beta chains from the same sample are listed, as sequenced in a study of tumor and adjacent non-tumor tissue in lung cancer. The library came from three nested PCR rounds adapted from ARM-PCR protocols. TCRdb called the multiplex PCR reads again in MiXCR, with one record for every CDR3 protein. Seen here are 100,000 to 150,000 distinct CDR3 sequences, about 66% observed once, and the top ten hold more than 10%. RNA was extracted from bulk tissue without any cell sorting. Sequenced: lung tumor tissue. The receptors come from a man aged 25-40 years with non-small cell lung cancer.

To note about this clonotype: A read error may produce the germline difference seen at one junction end. The chain employs TRBV28 and TRBJ2-1; TRBD2 might be the D (6 bases). The CDR3 has 18 residues. Germline V CDR1 and CDR2: MDHEN, SYDVKM. The CDR3 region is CASSSPIAEKKSYNEQFF. CDR3 nucleotides: TGTGCCAGTAGTTCCCCCATAGCGGAGAAGAAGTCCTACAATGAGCAGTTCTTC.

Turning to this clonotype: An end of the junction differs from the germline gene, which may be a read error. This rearrangement joins TRBV6-5 to TRBJ2-7; maybe TRBD1 (5 bases). From germline, CDR1 is MNHEY and CDR2 SVGAGI. The CDR3 extends over 14 amino acids. In DNA, the CDR3 is TGTGCCGGCAGACCCGGACAAGGGGCAGGTGAGCAGTACTTC. It is translated as CAGRPGQGAGEQYF.

Note on this clonotype: This may be a read error: a much more frequent sequence differs by one nucleotide. The rearrangement uses TRBV6-9 and TRBJ1-5; 8 nucleotides align to TRBD1. Germline lookup yields CDR1 MNHGY and CDR2 SVAAGI. This CDR3 contains 16 residues. The V and J ends lost 1 base and 9 bases, in that order; junction bases with no gene match: 11. CDR3 residues: CASSYWDRCHERPQHF. Here the CDR3 DNA reads TGTGCCAGCAGTTATTGGGACAGGTGCCATGAACGGCCCCAGCATTTT.

About this clonotype: The germline gene is not matched at one end of the junction; a read error may be the cause. The V gene is TRBV6-1, the J gene TRBJ1-1, with D possibly TRBD1 on 5 matching bases. Germline V gives CDR1 MNHNS, CDR2 SASEGT. The CDR3 length is 18 residues. The CDR3 region has the DNA TGTGCCAGGAGTGAAGTGCTTCTGGGGACCGTAGTGAACACTGAAGCCTTCTTT. Its protein product is CARSEVLLGTVVNTEAFF.

This chain connects TRBV29-1 to TRBJ1-2; D might be TRBD1 (5 bases). The germline V gene has CDR1 SQVTM and CDR2 ANQGSEA. The CDR3 sequence is 15 residues long. V dropped 3 bases and J dropped 8 bases, with 22 bases sitting between them. The CDR3 DNA is TGCAGCGTTGATGTGGGAGGGGCGATGTTGGGAGGCTACACCTTC. Translating gives CSVDVGGAMLGGYTF.